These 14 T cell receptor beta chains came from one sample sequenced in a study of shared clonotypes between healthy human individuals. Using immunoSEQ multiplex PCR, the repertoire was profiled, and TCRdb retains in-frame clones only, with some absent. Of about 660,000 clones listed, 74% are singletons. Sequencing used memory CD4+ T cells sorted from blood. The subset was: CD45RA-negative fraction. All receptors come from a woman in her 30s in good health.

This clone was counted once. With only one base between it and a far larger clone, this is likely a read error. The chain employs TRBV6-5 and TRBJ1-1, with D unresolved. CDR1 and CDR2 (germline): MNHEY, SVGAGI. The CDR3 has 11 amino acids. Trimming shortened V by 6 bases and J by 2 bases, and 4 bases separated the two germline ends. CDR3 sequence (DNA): TGTGCCAGCAGCCCTAACACTGAAGCTTTCTTT. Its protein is CASSPNTEAFF.

CDR3 sequence: CASSLSAGFGEQYF. In DNA form, the CDR3 reads TGTGCCAGCAGCTTATCTGCCGGGTTCGGCGAGCAGTACTTC. The chain has TRBV7-9 and TRBJ2-7, with unresolved D. CDR1 is SEHNR and CDR2 is FQNEAQ in the germline V gene (reference sequence). The CDR3 contains 14 residues. V gave up 2 bases and J gave up 6 bases, with 14 bases separating them.

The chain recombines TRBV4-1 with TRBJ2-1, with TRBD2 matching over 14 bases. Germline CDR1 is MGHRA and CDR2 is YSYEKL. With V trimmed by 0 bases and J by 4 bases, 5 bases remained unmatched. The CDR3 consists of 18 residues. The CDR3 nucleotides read TGCGCCAGCAGCCAAGAGACGAGGACTAGCGGGAGGTACAATGAGCAGTTCTTC. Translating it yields CASSQETRTSGRYNEQFF.

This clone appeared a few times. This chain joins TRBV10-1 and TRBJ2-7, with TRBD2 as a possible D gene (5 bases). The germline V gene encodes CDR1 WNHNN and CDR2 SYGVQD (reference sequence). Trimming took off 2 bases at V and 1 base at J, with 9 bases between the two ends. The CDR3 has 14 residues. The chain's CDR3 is CASSENRLSYEQYF. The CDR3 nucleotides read TGCGCCAGCAGTGAGAACAGACTATCCTACGAGCAGTACTTC.

The CDR3 loop is CASSLAGTAEKLFF. CDR3 nucleotides: TGTGCCAGCAGCTTGGCCGGGACAGCTGAAAAACTGTTTTTT. This chain joins TRBV5-4 and TRBJ1-4; TRBD1 agrees at 7 bases. Germline V gives CDR1 SGHNT, CDR2 YYREEE (reference sequence). The V gene end was trimmed by 0 bases and the J gene end by 7 bases; junction bases not matched to a gene: 3. CDR3 length equals 14 residues.

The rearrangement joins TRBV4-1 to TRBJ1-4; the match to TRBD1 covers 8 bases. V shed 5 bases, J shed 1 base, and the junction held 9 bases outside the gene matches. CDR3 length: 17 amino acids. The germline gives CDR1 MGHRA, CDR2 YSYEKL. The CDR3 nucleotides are TGCGCCAGCAGCGCCGGACAGGGTTCGGTAACTAATGAAAAACTGTTTTTT. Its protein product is CASSAGQGSVTNEKLFF.

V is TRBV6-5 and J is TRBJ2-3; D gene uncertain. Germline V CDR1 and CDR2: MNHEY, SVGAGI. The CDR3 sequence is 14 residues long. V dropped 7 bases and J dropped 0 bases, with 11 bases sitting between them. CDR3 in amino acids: CASTARLSTDTQYF. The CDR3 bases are TGTGCCAGCACCGCCCGCCTGAGCACAGATACGCAGTATTTT.

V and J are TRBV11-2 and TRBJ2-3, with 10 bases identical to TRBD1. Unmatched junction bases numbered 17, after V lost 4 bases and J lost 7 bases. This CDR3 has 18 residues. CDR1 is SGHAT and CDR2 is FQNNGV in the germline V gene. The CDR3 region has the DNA TGTGCCAGCAGCTACCTTTGGTCCGCGGGGACAGGGGAATATACGCAGTATTTT. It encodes CASSYLWSAGTGEYTQYF.

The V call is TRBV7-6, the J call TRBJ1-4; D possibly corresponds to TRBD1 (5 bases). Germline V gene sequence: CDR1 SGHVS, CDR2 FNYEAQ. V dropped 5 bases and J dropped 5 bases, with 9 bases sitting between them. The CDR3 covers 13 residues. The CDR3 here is CASSRRQNEKLFF. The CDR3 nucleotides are TGTGCCAGCAGCCGGAGACAGAATGAAAAACTGTTTTTT. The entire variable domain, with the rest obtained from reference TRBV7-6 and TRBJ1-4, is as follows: GAGVSQSPRYKVTKRGQDVALRCDPISGHVSLYWYRQALGQGPEFLTYFNYEAQQDKSGLPNDRFSAERPEGSISTLTIQRTEQRDSAMYRCASSRRQNEKLFFGSGTQLSVL.

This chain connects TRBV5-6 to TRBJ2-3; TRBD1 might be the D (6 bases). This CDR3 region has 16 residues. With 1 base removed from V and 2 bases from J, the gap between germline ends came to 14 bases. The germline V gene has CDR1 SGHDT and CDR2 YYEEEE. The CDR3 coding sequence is TGTGCCAGCAGCTTGTTAGGACAGATGACCACAGATACGCAGTATTTT. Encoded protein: CASSLLGQMTTDTQYF.

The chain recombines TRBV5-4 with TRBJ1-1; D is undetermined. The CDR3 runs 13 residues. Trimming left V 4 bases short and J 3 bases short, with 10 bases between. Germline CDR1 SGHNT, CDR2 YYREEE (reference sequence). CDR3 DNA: TGTGCCAGCAGCGATACAAGGGACACTGAAGCTTTCTTT. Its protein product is CASSDTRDTEAFF.

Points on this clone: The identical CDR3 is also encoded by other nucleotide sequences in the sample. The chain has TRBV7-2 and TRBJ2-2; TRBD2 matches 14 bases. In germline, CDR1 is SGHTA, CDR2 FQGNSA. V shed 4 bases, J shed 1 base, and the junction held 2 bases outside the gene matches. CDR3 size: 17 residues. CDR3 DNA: TGTGCCAGCAGCTCGGGACTAGCGGGGGTGAACACCGGGGAGCTGTTTTTT. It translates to CASSSGLAGVNTGELFF.

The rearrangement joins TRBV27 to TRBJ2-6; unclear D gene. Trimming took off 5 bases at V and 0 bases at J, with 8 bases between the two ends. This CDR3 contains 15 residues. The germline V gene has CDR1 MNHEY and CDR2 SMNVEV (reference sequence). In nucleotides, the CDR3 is TGTGCCAGCAGTCCCGTTAACTCTGGGGCCAACGTCCTGACTTTC. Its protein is CASSPVNSGANVLTF. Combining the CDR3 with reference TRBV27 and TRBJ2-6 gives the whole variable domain EAQVTQNPRYLITVTGKKLTVTCSQNMNHEYMSWYRQDPGLGLRQIYYSMNVEVTDKGDVPEGYKVSRKEKRNFPLILESPSPNQTSLYFCASSPVNSGANVLTFGAGSRLTVL.

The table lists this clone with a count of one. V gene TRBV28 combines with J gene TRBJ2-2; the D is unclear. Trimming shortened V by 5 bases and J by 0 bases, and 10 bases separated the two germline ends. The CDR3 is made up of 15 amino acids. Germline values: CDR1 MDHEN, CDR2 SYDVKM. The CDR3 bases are TGTGCCAGCAGTCAGTTGATCGCGAACACCGGGGAGCTGTTTTTT. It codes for CASSQLIANTGELFF.